What follows is one T cell receptor beta chain and its context. Its target is unknown. This specimen comes from a study of cytomegalovirus exposure and HLA in healthy donors. General study findings and limits: Among TCR beta chains, those listed as cytomegalovirus-associated numbered about 160. Later analysis placed DRB1 highest and HLA-C lowest in TCR association rates, which differed by HLA locus.

PCR amplification relied on 60 Vbeta primers (plus 13 Jbeta primers). TCRdb keeps only in-frame clones here, not all; method: immunoSEQ multiplex PCR. The top ten hold about 2% of the sample, which has fewer than 100,000 clones, 76% seen once. V lost 5 bases, J lost 6 bases, and 11 bases lay in between. From germline, CDR1 is MDHEN and CDR2 SYDVKM. The CDR3 has 12 residues. The chain recombines TRBV28 with TRBJ2-7, with a weak D call TRBD1 (5 bases). This TCR derives from a man between 35 and 55 years old in good health and CMV-seronegative. Sequencing was carried out using PBMCs. CDR3 DNA sequence: TGTGCCAGCAGTCGACAGTGGCCCGAGCAGTACTTC. It codes for CASSRQWPEQYF.